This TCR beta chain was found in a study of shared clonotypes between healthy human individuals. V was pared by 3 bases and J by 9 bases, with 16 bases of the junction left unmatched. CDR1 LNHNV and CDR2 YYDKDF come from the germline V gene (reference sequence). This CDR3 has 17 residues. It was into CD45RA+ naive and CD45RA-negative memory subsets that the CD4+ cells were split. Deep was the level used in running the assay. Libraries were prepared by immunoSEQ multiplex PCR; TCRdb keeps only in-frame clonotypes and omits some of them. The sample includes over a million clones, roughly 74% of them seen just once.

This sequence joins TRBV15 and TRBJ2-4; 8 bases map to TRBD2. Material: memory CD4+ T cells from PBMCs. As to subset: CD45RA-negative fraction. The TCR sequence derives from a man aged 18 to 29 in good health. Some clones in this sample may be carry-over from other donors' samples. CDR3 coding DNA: TGTGCCACCAGCAGGGCCGGACTAGCTCTTAGTGGGGGCATTCAGTACTTC. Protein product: CATSRAGLALSGGIQYF. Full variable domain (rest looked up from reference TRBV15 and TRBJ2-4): DAMVIQNPRYQVTQFGKPVTLSCSQTLNHNVMYWYQQKSSQAPKLLFHYYDKDFNNEADTPDNFQSRRPNTSFCFLDIRSPGLGDTAMYLCATSRAGLALSGGIQYFGAGTRLSVL.